The sequence of this T cell receptor beta chain was determined in a study of control samples from healthy donors and cancer patients. Some clones are missing from TCRdb's copy, which holds only in-frame ones; the method was immunoSEQ multiplex PCR. The repertoire holds around 100,000 clones, with about 90% as singletons. CDR1 and CDR2 (germline): PRHDT, FYEKMQ (reference sequence). This CDR3 is built from 15 residues. Trimming cost V 4 bases and J 4 bases; bases outside gene matches: 5. The chain employs TRBV13 and TRBJ1-3; 9 nucleotides match TRBD1. The TCR was taken from a woman between 18 and 29 years old in good health. The sample was blood. The CDR3 protein is CASSSQGALGNTIYF. The CDR3 DNA is TGTGCCAGCAGCTCACAGGGGGCGTTGGGAAACACCATATATTTT.